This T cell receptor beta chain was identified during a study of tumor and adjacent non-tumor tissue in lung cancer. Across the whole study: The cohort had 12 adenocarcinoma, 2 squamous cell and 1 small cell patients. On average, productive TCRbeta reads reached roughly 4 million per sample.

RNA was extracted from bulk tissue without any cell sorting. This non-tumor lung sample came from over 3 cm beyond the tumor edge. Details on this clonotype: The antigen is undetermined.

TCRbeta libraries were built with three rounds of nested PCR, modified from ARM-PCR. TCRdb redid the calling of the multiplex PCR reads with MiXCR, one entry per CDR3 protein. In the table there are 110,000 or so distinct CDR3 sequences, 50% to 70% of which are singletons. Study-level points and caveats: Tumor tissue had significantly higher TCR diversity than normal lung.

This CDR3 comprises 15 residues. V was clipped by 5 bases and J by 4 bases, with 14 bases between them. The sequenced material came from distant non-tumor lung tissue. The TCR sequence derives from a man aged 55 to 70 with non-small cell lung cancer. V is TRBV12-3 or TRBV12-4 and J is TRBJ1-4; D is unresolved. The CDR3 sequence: CASSPGRGINEKLFF. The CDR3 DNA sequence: TGTGCCAGCAGTCCCGGGCGAGGGATTAATGAAAAACTGTTTTTT.